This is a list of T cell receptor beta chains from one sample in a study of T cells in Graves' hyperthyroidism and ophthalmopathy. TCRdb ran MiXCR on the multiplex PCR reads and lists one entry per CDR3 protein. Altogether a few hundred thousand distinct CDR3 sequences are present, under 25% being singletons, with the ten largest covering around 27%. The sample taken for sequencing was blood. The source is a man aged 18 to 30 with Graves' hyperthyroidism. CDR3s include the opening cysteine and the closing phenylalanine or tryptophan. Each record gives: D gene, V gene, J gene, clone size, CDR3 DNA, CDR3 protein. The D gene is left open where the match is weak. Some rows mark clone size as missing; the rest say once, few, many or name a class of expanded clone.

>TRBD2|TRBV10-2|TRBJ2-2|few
TGCGCCAGCAGTAATACGGGGGGGGGCTTCGGGGAGCTGTTTTTT
CASSNTGGGFGELFF
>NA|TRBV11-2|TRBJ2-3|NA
TGTGCCAGCAGCTCATGGGACACTCCTAGCACAGATACGCAGTATTTT
CASSSWDTPSTDTQYF
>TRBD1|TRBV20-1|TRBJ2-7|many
TGCAGTGCTAGAGCCCCTCGGGACAGGGGGCTCACCTACGAGCAGTACTTC
CSARAPRDRGLTYEQYF
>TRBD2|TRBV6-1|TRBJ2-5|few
TGTGCCAGCGGGAGGGGTTGGGAGACCCAGTACTTC
CASGRGWETQYF
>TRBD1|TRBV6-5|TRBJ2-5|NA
TGTGCCAGCAGTTTCAGGGGGCAAGTGGGAGAGACCCAGTACTTC
CASSFRGQVGETQYF
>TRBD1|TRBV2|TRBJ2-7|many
TGTGCCAGCAGCTCCGGGACAGGGGTTGGCGAGCAGTACTTC
CASSSGTGVGEQYF
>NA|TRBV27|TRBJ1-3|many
TGTGCCAGCAGTTTGATCGGGCCTGGAAACACCATATATTTT
CASSLIGPGNTIYF
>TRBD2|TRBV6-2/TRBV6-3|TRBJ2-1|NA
TGTGCCAGCAATCAACTAGCGGGAGTGGGCGAGCAGTTCTTC
CASNQLAGVGEQFF
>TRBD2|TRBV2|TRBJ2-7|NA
TGTGCCAGCAGTGGGCGGGAGGGCTACGAGCAGTACTTC
CASSGREGYEQYF
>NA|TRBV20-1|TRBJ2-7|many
TGCAGTGCTTCGACAGCACTCTACGAGCAGTACTTC
CSASTALYEQYF
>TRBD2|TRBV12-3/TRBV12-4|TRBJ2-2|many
TGTGCCAGCAGTTTCACCGGGACTAGCGGGGGGGCGAACACCGGGGAGCTGTTTTTT
CASSFTGTSGGANTGELFF
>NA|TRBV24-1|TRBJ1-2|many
TGTGCCACCAGTGTTCCGACTTACAACTATGGCTACACCTTC
CATSVPTYNYGYTF
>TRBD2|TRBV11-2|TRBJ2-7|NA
TGTGCCAGCAGCTTATATGGGGCGGGAGCCTCCTACGAGCAGTACTTC
CASSLYGAGASYEQYF
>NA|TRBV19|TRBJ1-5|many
TGTGCCAGTAGTTCCCCCGGCCTGTCAGGAACCAATCAGCCCCAGCATTTT
CASSSPGLSGTNQPQHF
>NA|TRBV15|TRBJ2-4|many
TGTGCCACCAGCAGAGATGGGGAGGGGGCGGAGGAAAACATTCAGTACTTC
CATSRDGEGAEENIQYF
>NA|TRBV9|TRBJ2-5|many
TGTGCCAGCAGCGTAGGAGGGGGGCGGGAAGAGACCCAGTACTTC
CASSVGGGREETQYF
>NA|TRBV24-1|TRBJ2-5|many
TGTGCCACCAGTGATTTGGGGGAGGGACATAGAGAGACCCAGTACTTC
CATSDLGEGHRETQYF
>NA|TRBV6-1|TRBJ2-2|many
TGTGCCAGCAGCAGAAGGGGGACCGGGGAGCTGTTTTTT
CASSRRGTGELFF
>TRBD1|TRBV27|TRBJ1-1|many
TGTGCCAGCCATAACAGGGGGCAATTTGGCACTGAAGCTTTCTTT
CASHNRGQFGTEAFF
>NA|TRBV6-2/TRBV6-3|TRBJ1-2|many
TGTGCCAGCAGCGAGTTGATCAGGGTGGCCGGTGGCTACACCTTC
CASSELIRVAGGYTF
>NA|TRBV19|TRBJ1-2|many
TGTGCCAGTAGCAGGGGTCACCCATCGGGTGGCTACACCTTC
CASSRGHPSGGYTF
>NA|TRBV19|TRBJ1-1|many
TGTGCCAGTAGTATCAAGCTAGGGCAGCCAACTGAAGCTTTCTTT
CASSIKLGQPTEAFF
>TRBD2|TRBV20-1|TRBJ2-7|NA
TGCAGTGCTATCGGGTCCGGGGGGGGACTAGCGGGAGGTGGGAGCTCCTACGAGCAGTACTTC
CSAIGSGGGLAGGGSSYEQYF
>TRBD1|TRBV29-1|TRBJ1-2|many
TGCAGCGTTGAAGCGACAGGGTATGGCTACACCTTC
CSVEATGYGYTF
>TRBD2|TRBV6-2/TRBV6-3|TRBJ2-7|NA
TGTGCCAGCTTAAGACTAGCGGTCTACGAGCAGTACTTC
CASLRLAVYEQYF
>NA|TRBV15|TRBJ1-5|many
TGTGCCACCAGCAGAGATCCGCAGGGTGGCCAGCCCCAGCATTTT
CATSRDPQGGQPQHF
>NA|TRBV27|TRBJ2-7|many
TGTGCCAGCAGCCTGGGGGAAAATTACGAGCAGTACTTC
CASSLGENYEQYF
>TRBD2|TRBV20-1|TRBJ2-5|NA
TGCAGTGCTAGCCGGGGACTAGCGGGAGGAGAGACCCAGTACTTC
CSASRGLAGGETQYF
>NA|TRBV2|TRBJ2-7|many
TGTGCCAGCGCCTTTGAGGAGAGGGAGCAGTACTTC
CASAFEEREQYF
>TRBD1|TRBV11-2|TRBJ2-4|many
TGTGCCAGCAGCTTAGTTGGACAGGGAACGGATTTCTTGGCCAAAAACATTCAGTACTTC
CASSLVGQGTDFLAKNIQYF
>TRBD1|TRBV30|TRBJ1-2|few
TGTGCCTTAACATGGGACAGGTCGGGCTATGGATACACCTTC
CALTWDRSGYGYTF
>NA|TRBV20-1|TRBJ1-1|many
TGCAGTGCTAGAGGGGAGGGGACTGAAGCTTTCTTT
CSARGEGTEAFF
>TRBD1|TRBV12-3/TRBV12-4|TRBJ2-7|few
TGTGCCAGCAGTGCTAACAGGGGGCGCTCCTACGAGCAGTACTTC
CASSANRGRSYEQYF
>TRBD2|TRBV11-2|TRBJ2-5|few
TGTGCCAGCAGCTTAGAGGCGAGCGGGAGTGTGACCCAGTACTTC
CASSLEASGSVTQYF
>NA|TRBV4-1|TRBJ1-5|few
TGCGCCAGCAGTCGGGACGAAATTCAGCCCCAGCATTTT
CASSRDEIQPQHF
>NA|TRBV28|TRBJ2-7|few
TGTGCCAGCAGTATATGGAGGGTCGAGCAGTACTTC
CASSIWRVEQYF
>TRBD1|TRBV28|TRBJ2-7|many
TGTGCCAGCAGTTCGGGACAGGGGGCCGGGGAGCAGTACTTC
CASSSGQGAGEQYF
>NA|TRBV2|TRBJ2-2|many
TGTGCCAGCCCAGGGACTTCCGGCGGGGAGCTGTTTTTT
CASPGTSGGELFF
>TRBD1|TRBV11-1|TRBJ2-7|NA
TGTGCCAGCAGCACCACACTAGGACAGGTGTTCCCGATGGTACCAGAGGAGTACTTC
CASSTTLGQVFPMVPEEYF
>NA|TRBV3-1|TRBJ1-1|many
TGTGCCAGCAGCCAAGAACAGGGTGACGCTTTCTTT
CASSQEQGDAFF
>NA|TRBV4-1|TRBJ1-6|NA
TGCGCCAGCAGCCAGGGGACTCTAGGACGGAGCAATTCACCCCTCCACTTT
CASSQGTLGRSNSPLHF
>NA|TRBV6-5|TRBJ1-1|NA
TGTGCCAGCAGTTACTCCGGGAACATGAACACTGAAGCTTTCTTT
CASSYSGNMNTEAFF
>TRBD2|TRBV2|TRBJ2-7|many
TGTGCCAGCTTTGACGGGGGGGCCAGCCACGAGCAGTACTTC
CASFDGGASHEQYF